This T cell receptor beta chain was captured by sequencing in a study of brain T cells in children with intractable seizures (dated by TCRdb to the early 2020s). A note on the overall study: As a first screen for immune gene transcripts, resected brain tissue from approximately 54 pediatric epilepsy surgery cases was run on a NanoString immunology panel. Among the roughly 12 selected surgery cases, eight also had pre-surgery blood sequenced, leaving four with brain tissue only. What the study reported, not specific to this receptor: The patients' HCMV serostatus was not known, and viral specificity was inferred solely from CDR3 sequence similarity. Because sequencing depth differed between pre- and post-surgery blood, the absence of clones from the pre-surgery sample may reflect undersampling.

As regards this clone: The clone's antigen remains unknown. The sample holds no much larger clone one base away, and base qualities are not on file.

The sample's time point, from its label and the paper: blood from clinic visit 5 months post-surgery; TSC patient then seizure free. The surgery cases that showed the highest brain T cell transcript signatures were chosen for TCR beta chain sequencing of brain tissue, and of blood when it was available. Before surgery, the patients had been given at least one anti-epileptic drug. TCR-sequenced patients were children with drug-resistant epilepsy due to tuberous sclerosis complex, focal cortical dysplasia, Rasmussen encephalitis or hemimegalencephaly. The Monarch genomic DNA purification kit was used to extract bulk genomic DNA from unsorted brain tissue and whole blood. For CDR1 and CDR2, the germline V gene (reference sequence) lists GTSNPN and SVGIG. From the cysteine up to the phenylalanine, the CDR3 has a length of 14 residues. Here the CDR3 DNA is all that survives: 42 bases in frame from base 1. The junction carries 12 bases between V and J, which are trimmed by 0 bases and 4 bases respectively.

The immunoSEQ assay was applied to genomic DNA to generate the TCR beta chain sequences. In the source study's methods: CDR3 sequences not starting with the conserved framework cysteine at position 104 were manually removed. To get clonality, the normalized Shannon's Diversity Index was subtracted from one, giving values from 0 (maximal diversity) to 1 (oligoclonal). Differences in the frequency of the same CDR3 between samples, such as brain versus blood, were assessed with chi-squared comparison-of-proportions tests. Public clonotypes were found by searching immuneACCESS, and the VDJdb browser was used to assess similarity to known antiviral clonotypes. TCRdb holds this immuneACCESS table with in-frame rearrangements only. Some clones are missing; in checked studies, unresolved V genes explain under half, and the rest has no known cause. The DNA gave D and trimming, while V, J and clone size come from that table. Here the sample has a few hundred thousand clones; 93% occur a single time. Of the sample, roughly 5.7% is held by the ten largest clones.

The material was peripheral blood, obtained about 5 months after surgery. The chain is assembled from TRBV30 and TRBJ2-5; confidence is insufficient to name the D gene. The receptor's source is a boy less than two years old with tuberous sclerosis and intractable seizures. The DNA is as follows: TGTGCCTGGAGTGTACGTAGGGTAGCAGAGACCCAGTACTTC. Translated, it gives CAWSVRRVAETQYF.